A few counts support the clone carrying this TCR beta chain. Antigen unknown. The read ends 3 residues early relative to the CDR3; the germline J gene fills the gap. This sample is drawn from a study of T cell clonality in common variable immunodeficiency. Whole-study findings and limits: Fewer deletions and N-nucleotide insertions were reportedly seen in common variable immunodeficiency TCR beta sequences. Repertoire-complication correlations in CVID were limited by patient heterogeneity.

Per germline, CDR1 GTSNPN and CDR2 SVGIG (reference sequence). This CDR3 is 19 amino acids long. V shed 0 bases and J 0 bases; nucleotides not matched to a gene: 12. CVID and control samples used equivalent genomic DNA input. TCRdb's copy holds only in-frame clones and misses some; the assay was immunoSEQ multiplex PCR. The repertoire has roughly 42,000 clones, none seen only once; the ten largest take approximately 6%. This clonotype originated in a human donor with common variable immunodeficiency. The rearrangement joins TRBV30 to TRBJ2-4; 9 bases agree with TRBD1. Sequenced input: peripheral blood mononuclear cells. The CDR3 region is CAWSVRWDREITAKNIQYF. The part of the CDR3 DNA that was read is TGTGCCTGGAGTGTACGATGGGACAGGGAAATTACAGCCAAAAACATT.